This entry is about one TCR beta chain. Its antigen is unidentified. This specimen comes from a study of cytomegalovirus exposure and HLA in healthy donors. Study overall: The platform used for the 120 validation repertoires matched that of the approximately 670 first-cohort repertoires, a later analysis reported. Points from the study as a whole: Rarity marked most TCR sequences, yet some public TCRs occurred in many donors. Researchers reported that a few CMV-associated chains were confirmed in vitro as CMV antigen-specific. Cytomegalovirus status was reportedly diagnosed by the classifier with high specificity and sensitivity.

TCRdb's copy holds only in-frame clones and misses some; the assay was immunoSEQ multiplex PCR. Here the sample spans about 49,000 clones, about 90% being singletons. Germline assignment: CDR1 SGHRS and CDR2 YFSETQ. The CDR3 is made up of 14 amino acids. V lost 1 base and J lost 7, with 15 bases in between. The V call is TRBV5-1, the J call TRBJ2-7, with D possibly matching TRBD1 (5 bases). The specimen was PBMCs. This clonotype was sampled from a man in his late teens or twenties in good health and CMV-seronegative. CDR3 protein: CASSLFQGRSEQYF. For the CDR3, the DNA is TGCGCCAGCAGCTTGTTTCAGGGTAGGAGTGAGCAGTACTTC.